This T cell receptor (beta chain) was obtained from a study of lymphopenia after photon versus proton radiotherapy. This table comes from immunoSEQ multiplex PCR, and its TCRdb copy is limited to in-frame clones, with some not included. The sample consists of approximately 2,900 clones, 94% of them appearing once. Whole-study results and caveats: Oligoclonal CD8+ Temra expansion after nadir drove photon patients' diversity drop.

V lost 5 bases, J lost 1 base, and 11 bases lay in between. This CDR3 region has 14 residues. Looked up from germline, CDR1 is MDHEN and CDR2 is SYDVKM. Remarks on this clone: Its antigen remains unidentified.

The V call is TRBV28, the J call TRBJ1-1, with TRBD1 as a possible D gene (6 bases). Specimen: peripheral blood, collected from a patient treated with photon-based radiotherapy. This TCR came from a woman aged 70 to 79 with pancreatic cancer. This CDR3 reads CASSIQGRNTEAFF. CDR3 sequence (DNA): TGTGCCAGCAGTATACAGGGAAGGAACACTGAAGCTTTCTTT.